The clone carrying this T cell receptor (beta chain) has a handful of counts. No antigen is known for it. The CDR3 covers 17 residues. After removal of 5 bases from V and 5 bases from J, the junction contained 11 bases not matched to a gene. Per germline, CDR1 SGHAT and CDR2 FQNNGV. The data belong to a study of identical twins. Whole-study results and caveats: Excess low generation probability was seen in twin-shared out-of-frame alpha sequences. Cord blood beta clonotypes that were abundant carried fewer insertions, and memory repertoires showed no such trend.

Unique molecular identifiers were present on cDNA, and template switching added a universal primer site. TCRdb re-analysed the 5' RACE reads in MiXCR, keeping a single row per CDR3 protein. The sample consists of 1.5 million to 2 million distinct CDR3 sequences, about 32% of them appearing once. The chain has TRBV11-2 and TRBJ2-1; the match to TRBD2 covers 11 bases. Sample: cord blood. The origin of this receptor is a newborn girl in good health. CDR3 in amino acids: CASSAGTSGDVHNEQFF. CDR3 sequence (DNA): TGTGCCAGCAGCGCGGGGACTAGCGGCGATGTCCACAATGAGCAGTTCTTC.